This is a list of T cell receptor beta chains from one sample in a study of T cells after yellow fever vaccination. TCRdb re-derived calls from the 5' RACE reads in MiXCR, one entry per CDR3 protein. The sample has 450,000 to 650,000 distinct CDR3 sequences, roughly a fifth seen once. The sample in question was PBMCs, obtained less than 25 days after the first yellow fever vaccination. The receptor source for this set is a man younger than 35 who received the YFV17D yellow fever vaccine. CDR3s leave out the opening cysteine and the closing phenylalanine or tryptophan.

ASSYSDGSYGYT	TRBV6-2/TRBV6-3	TRBJ1-2
SANRGESPLH	TRBV20-1	TRBJ1-6
SATWPGGPADTQY	TRBV20-1	TRBJ2-3
ASSQWGGPSDEQF	TRBV4-1	TRBJ2-1
ASSQADGTSGGSEQF	TRBV3-1	TRBJ2-1
AISESSSRRSGELF	TRBV10-3	TRBJ2-2
ASSPTGTSGDEQF	TRBV14	TRBJ2-1
ASSLYNGDGELF	TRBV7-2	TRBJ2-2
ASYGFGTQY	TRBV3-1	TRBJ2-5
ASSAGATDTQY	TRBV19	TRBJ2-3
ASSLLGSYQPQH	TRBV5-5	TRBJ1-5
ASSLQGATTNEKLF	TRBV28	TRBJ1-4
ASSSKGFGNQPQH	TRBV27	TRBJ1-5
ASSAALEQY	TRBV18	TRBJ2-7
ASSLLGTGRANEQF	TRBV7-8	TRBJ2-1
SVGAGTSTGELF	TRBV29-1	TRBJ2-2
ASSHDTRTYTSTDTQY	TRBV4-3	TRBJ2-3
ASSLEQGNIQY	TRBV7-2	TRBJ2-4
SAPSNSGAETQY	TRBV20-1	TRBJ2-5
ASSLVSGIAGNTIY	TRBV5-1	TRBJ1-3
ASSIVAFQETQY	TRBV19	TRBJ2-5
ASSSEPGNTIY	TRBV7-3	TRBJ1-3
ASSPMGLSEAF	TRBV7-2	TRBJ1-1
AWTRRESPLH	TRBV30	TRBJ1-6
SASTSGGAYNEQF	TRBV20-1	TRBJ2-1
ASSRASDTDTQY	TRBV7-3	TRBJ2-3
ASSSASSYEQY	TRBV10-1	TRBJ2-7
SARDSRGLRNEQF	TRBV20-1	TRBJ2-1
AISAGSNQPQH	TRBV27	TRBJ1-5
ASGLVHSSPFTDTQY	TRBV12-5	TRBJ2-3
ASWQMLGGVYEQY	TRBV3-1	TRBJ2-7
ASSRTTTSFGTGELF	TRBV5-1	TRBJ2-2
SARSGGEDHEQY	TRBV20-1	TRBJ2-7
ATSRDPPSTSGGETQY	TRBV15	TRBJ2-5
SAETGSGNTIY	TRBV20-1	TRBJ1-3
AWSVLGGLGTTQY	TRBV30	TRBJ2-5
ASSLVRRSYNEQF	TRBV12-3/TRBV12-4	TRBJ2-1
ASKGQGANTEAF	TRBV2	TRBJ1-1
ASSLGNRLVDQPQH	TRBV7-8	TRBJ1-5
SSRDGSETQY	TRBV20-1	TRBJ2-5
ASSKGQGEDTGELF	TRBV21-1	TRBJ2-2
ASSEWGGVTQY	TRBV25-1	TRBJ2-5
ASRHQGGRREAF	TRBV4-1	TRBJ1-1
ASSPSTPTGELF	TRBV12-3/TRBV12-4	TRBJ2-2
ASSLRQGPSYEQY	TRBV12-3/TRBV12-4	TRBJ2-7
ASSLADRGYGYT	TRBV12-3/TRBV12-4	TRBJ1-2
ASSPVGAGGTDTQY	TRBV28	TRBJ2-3
ASSLVRAGGKLF	TRBV12-3/TRBV12-4	TRBJ1-4
ASSFLIGLAGYRSSSYNEQF	TRBV5-1	TRBJ2-1
ASSYVGDRGNSPLH	TRBV5-1	TRBJ1-6
ATSREILGINIQY	TRBV15	TRBJ2-4
ASWGSRDTQY	TRBV6-5	TRBJ2-3
ASSSTRQGSYEQY	TRBV14	TRBJ2-7
ASSWGGRELF	TRBV2	TRBJ2-2